These 11 T cell receptor beta chains came from one sample sequenced in a study of control samples from healthy donors and cancer patients. The method was immunoSEQ multiplex PCR; TCRdb's version includes in-frame clones alone and lacks a portion of them. The data hold approximately 100,000 clones, with approximately 81% observed a single time. The material sequenced was blood. The receptors were sampled from a woman in her thirties or forties in good health.

This chain joins TRBV7-2 and TRBJ1-2, with TRBD1 identical over 9 bases. The CDR3 totals 14 residues. Germline trimming cut 3 bases from V and 8 bases from J; bases unmatched to any gene: 7. Germline CDR1 is SGHTA and CDR2 is FQGNSA. This CDR3 reads CASSLDRGNWGYTF. In DNA, the CDR3 is TGTGCCAGCAGCTTGGACAGGGGTAATTGGGGCTACACCTTC. The full variable domain, in which reference TRBV7-2 and TRBJ1-2 provide the parts outside the CDR3, is GAGVSQSPSNKVTEKGKDVELRCDPISGHTALYWYRQSLGQGLEFLIYFQGNSAPDKSGLPSDRFSAERTGGSVSTLTIQRTQQEDSAVYLCASSLDRGNWGYTFGSGTRLTVV.

The count of this clone is one. The rearrangement joins TRBV5-4 to TRBJ2-5; no clear D. Germline V gene data show CDR1 as SGHNT and CDR2 as YYREEE (reference sequence). The V end lost 3 bases, the J end lost 2 bases, and 5 bases lay between the germline ends. The CDR3 spans 12 residues. CDR3 sequence reads: CASSSIQETQYF. In DNA form, the CDR3 reads TGTGCCAGCAGCTCAATACAAGAGACCCAGTACTTC. Drawing the rest from reference TRBV5-4 and TRBJ2-5, the complete variable domain is ETGVTQSPTHLIKTRGQQVTLRCSSQSGHNTVSWYQQALGQGPQFIFQYYREEENGRGNFPPRFSGLQFPNYSSELNVNALELDDSALYLCASSSIQETQYFGPGTRLLVL.

This clone showed up just once. V usage is TRBV5-1 and J usage is TRBJ2-3; TRBD2 aligns across 8 bases. The CDR3 runs to 16 residues. Trimming at V came to 5 bases and at J to 4 bases, leaving 12 bases not matched to a gene. CDR1 is SGHRS, CDR2 YFSETQ, per germline. CDR3 in amino acids: CASSSPGLEISDTQYF. The CDR3 DNA reads TGCGCCAGCAGTTCTCCGGGACTAGAGATCTCAGATACGCAGTATTTT. The full variable domain, in which reference TRBV5-1 and TRBJ2-3 provide the parts outside the CDR3, is KAGVTQTPRYLIKTRGQQVTLSCSPISGHRSVSWYQQTPGQGLQFLFEYFSETQRNKGNFPGRFSGRQFSNSRSEMNVSTLELGDSALYLCASSSPGLEISDTQYFGPGTRLTVL.

The chain couples TRBV5-1 to TRBJ1-2; TRBD1 might be the D (6 bases). The CDR3 sequence is 15 residues long. Germline CDR1 is SGHRS and CDR2 is YFSETQ. The V end was cut by 4 bases, the J end by 3 bases, with 16 bases between. CDR3 sequence reads: CASSLTQGSDYGYTF. In DNA form, the CDR3 reads TGCGCCAGCAGCCTTACACAGGGTTCTGACTATGGCTACACCTTC.

V and J are TRBV5-1 and TRBJ1-2; no clear D gene. The germline V gene encodes CDR1 SGHRS and CDR2 YFSETQ. CDR3 length equals 13 residues. Between the trimmed V and J ends, which lost 2 bases and 4 bases, there was a span of 9 bases. CDR3 DNA: TGCGCCAGCAGCTTAGACCCAAGCTATGGCTACACCTTC. Residues: CASSLDPSYGYTF.

V gene TRBV29-1 combines with J gene TRBJ2-5; D unresolved. This CDR3 contains 12 residues. Germline V gene lookup returns CDR1 SQVTM and CDR2 ANQGSEA. Trimming left V 3 bases short and J 5 bases short, with 10 bases between. The DNA of the CDR3 is TGCAGCGTTGAGAGATCCGGTGAGACCCAGTACTTC. It codes for CSVERSGETQYF.

This rearrangement joins TRBV9 to TRBJ1-6; maybe TRBD1 (6 bases). CDR3 length: 15 residues. Trimming stripped 4 bases from V and 5 bases from J, with 13 bases between. The germline CDR1 and CDR2 sequences are SGDLS and YYNGEE. The CDR3 DNA is TGTGCCAGCAGCACATCCGGGACACATAATTCACCCCTCCACTTT. Translated: CASSTSGTHNSPLHF.

V is TRBV7-3 and J is TRBJ2-1; D is unclear. Per germline, CDR1 SGHTA and CDR2 FQGTGA. The CDR3 sequence is 15 residues long. V was shortened by 1 base and J by 7 bases, with 14 bases between the two germline ends. CDR3 nucleotides: TGTGCCAGCAGCTTAAAGCGCCAAGGCCTAAATGAGCAGTTCTTC. Translation gives CASSLKRQGLNEQFF.

This clone was counted once. Other DNA sequences in this sample translate to the same CDR3. This chain joins TRBV5-1 and TRBJ1-1; D perhaps matches TRBD1 (5 bases). The CDR3 sequence is 13 residues long. V lost 4 bases to trimming and J lost 1 base, with 8 bases between them. The germline CDR1 and CDR2 sequences are SGHRS and YFSETQ. The CDR3: CASSLTGNTEAFF. The CDR3 DNA reads as TGCGCCAGCAGCCTTACAGGGAACACTGAAGCTTTCTTT.

This sequence joins TRBV24-1 and TRBJ2-1; the match to TRBD2 covers 10 bases. The J segment lost 3 bases and the V segment lost 2 bases, leaving 6 bases of the junction unmatched. The CDR3 is 17 residues long. CDR1 KGHDR and CDR2 SFDVKD come from the germline V gene. The CDR3 is CATSDSERGGYYNEQFF. The CDR3 DNA sequence: TGTGCCACCAGTGATTCGGAGCGGGGGGGTTACTACAATGAGCAGTTCTTC.

The rearrangement uses TRBV29-1 and TRBJ2-1, with 16 bases fitting TRBD2. The germline gives CDR1 SQVTM, CDR2 ANQGSEA. V shed 0 bases and J 9 bases; nucleotides not matched to a gene: 5. The CDR3 covers 16 residues. CDR3 DNA sequence: TGCAGCGTTGAAGATCCCGGGACTAGCGGGGGGGGTGAGCAGTTCTTC. This sequence encodes CSVEDPGTSGGGEQFF.